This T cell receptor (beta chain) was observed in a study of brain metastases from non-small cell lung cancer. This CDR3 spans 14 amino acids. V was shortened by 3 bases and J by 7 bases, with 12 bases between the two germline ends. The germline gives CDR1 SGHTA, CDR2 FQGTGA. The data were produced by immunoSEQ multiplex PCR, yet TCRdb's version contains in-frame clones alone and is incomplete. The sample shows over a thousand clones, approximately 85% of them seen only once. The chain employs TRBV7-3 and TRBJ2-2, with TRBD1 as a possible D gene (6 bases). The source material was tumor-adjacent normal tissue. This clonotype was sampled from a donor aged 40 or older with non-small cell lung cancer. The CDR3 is CASSFPGDIGELFF. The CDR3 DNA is TGTGCCAGCAGCTTCCCCGGGGACATCGGGGAGCTGTTTTTT.